The present T cell receptor (beta chain) was sequenced within a study of post-analysis software for immune sequencing data. Study background: The disease courses covered relapsing-remitting, secondary progressive and progressive-relapsing multiple sclerosis.

Whole-study results and caveats: In multiple sclerosis, normalized Chao1 diversity was significantly below that of controls. Relative to controls, patients had about five TRBV segments at higher frequency, with TRBV5-6, TRBV5-1 and TRBV20-1 among these.

To note about this clonotype: What it recognizes is unknown. One end of the junction fails to match germline, which may point to a read error.

The germline gives CDR1 PRHDT, CDR2 FYEKMQ (reference sequence). CDR3 length equals 11 residues. Unique molecular identifiers were built into the TCR beta cDNA libraries. TCRdb independently ran MiXCR on the PCR reads; one entry per CDR3 protein. The table has about 540,000 distinct CDR3 sequences, 30% to 40% seen once; the top ten hold approximately 5.4%. The specimen sequenced was blood. This TCR was sampled from a girl aged 2-17 years with multiple sclerosis. The V and J genes are TRBV13 and TRBJ2-3, with D hard to call. The CDR3 DNA reads as TGTACCAGCAGCATCGTTGATACGCAGTATTTT. Translating gives CTSSIVDTQYF.